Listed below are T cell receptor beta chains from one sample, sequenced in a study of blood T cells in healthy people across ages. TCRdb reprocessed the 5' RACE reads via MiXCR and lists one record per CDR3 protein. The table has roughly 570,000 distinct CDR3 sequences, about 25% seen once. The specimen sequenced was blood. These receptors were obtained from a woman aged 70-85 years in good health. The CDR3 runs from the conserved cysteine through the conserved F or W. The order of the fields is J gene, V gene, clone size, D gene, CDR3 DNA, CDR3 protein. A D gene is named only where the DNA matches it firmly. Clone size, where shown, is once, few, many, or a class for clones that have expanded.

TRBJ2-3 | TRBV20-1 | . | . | TGCAGTGCTAGAAGGGCCGTGGATACGCAGTATTTT | CSARRAVDTQYF
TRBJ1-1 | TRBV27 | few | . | TGTGCCAGCAGTTTGACGGGTATGACTGAAGCTTTCTTT | CASSLTGMTEAFF
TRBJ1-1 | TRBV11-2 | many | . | TGTGCCAGCAGCACTCATACGAACACTGAAGCTTTCTTT | CASSTHTNTEAFF
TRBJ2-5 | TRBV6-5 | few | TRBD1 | TGTGCCAGCAGTTCCTGGACAGGGTGGGGAGAGCAGTACTTC | CASSSWTGWGEQYF
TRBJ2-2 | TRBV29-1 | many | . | TGCAGCGTTGCAGAACAGGGAGCGGACACCGGGGAGCTGTTTTTT | CSVAEQGADTGELFF
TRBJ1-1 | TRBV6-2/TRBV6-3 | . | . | TGTGCCAGCACCGACGCGGAGCCCAAGAACACTGAAGCTTTCTTT | CASTDAEPKNTEAFF
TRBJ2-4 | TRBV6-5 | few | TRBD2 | TGTGCCAGCAGGTCCGGGACTAGCGGGGGGACACCAAACATTCAGTACTTC | CASRSGTSGGTPNIQYF
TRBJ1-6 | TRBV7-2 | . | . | TGTGCCAGCAGCTTAGGGGGCCAGTATAATTCACCCCTCCACTTT | CASSLGGQYNSPLHF
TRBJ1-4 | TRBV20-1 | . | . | TGCAGTGCTCTAGGACTTCCCGAAAAACTGTTTTTT | CSALGLPEKLFF
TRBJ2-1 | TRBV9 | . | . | TGTGCCAGCAGCACCCGACGGGACGGGGGAGATGAGCAGTTCTTC | CASSTRRDGGDEQFF
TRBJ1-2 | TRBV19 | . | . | TGTGCCAGTAGTATCTTCGGAAGCGGCTACACCTTC | CASSIFGSGYTF
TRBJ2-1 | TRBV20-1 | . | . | TGCAGTGCCCCGGGGCGGGGACACAATGAGCAGTTCTTC | CSAPGRGHNEQFF
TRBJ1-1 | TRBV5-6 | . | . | TGCGCCAGCAGCTTAATCGGGGCAGGTTTGGGGGGCACTGAAGCTTTCTTT | CASSLIGAGLGGTEAFF
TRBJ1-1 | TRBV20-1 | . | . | TGCAGTGCTAGAGGAGGGAGCGCTGAAGCTTTCTTT | CSARGGSAEAFF
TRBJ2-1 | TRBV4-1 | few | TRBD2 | TGCGCCAGCAGCCAAGGACTAGCGTTTAGGAATGAGCAGTTCTTC | CASSQGLAFRNEQFF
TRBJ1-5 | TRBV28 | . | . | TGTGCCAGCATCCCCCCCGGGGCGAAGAGCAATCAGCCCCAGCATTTT | CASIPPGAKSNQPQHF
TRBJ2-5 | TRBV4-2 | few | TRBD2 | TGTGCCAGCAGCCACTCGACTAGCGGGTACCAAGAGACCCAGTACTTC | CASSHSTSGYQETQYF
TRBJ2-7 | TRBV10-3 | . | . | TGTGCCACCCCGGCCGACTCCTACGAGCAGTACTTC | CATPADSYEQYF
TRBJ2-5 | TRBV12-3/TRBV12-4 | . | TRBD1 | TGTGCCAGCACTACTACAGGGGTGAGCGGGACCCAGTACTTC | CASTTTGVSGTQYF
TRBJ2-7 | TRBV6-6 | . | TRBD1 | TGTGCCAGCAGCCGACAGGGAGAGAACTACGAGCAGTACTTC | CASSRQGENYEQYF
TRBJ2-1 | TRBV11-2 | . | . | TGTGCCAGCAGCTCCAACAGAGACAATGAGCAGTTCTTC | CASSSNRDNEQFF
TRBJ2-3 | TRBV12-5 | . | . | TGTGCTAGTGGTTTGGGAGGGGCAGATACGCAGTATTTT | CASGLGGADTQYF
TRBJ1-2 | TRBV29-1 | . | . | TGCAGCGTCACCAATAACAGGGTTTTGGATGGCTACACCTTC | CSVTNNRVLDGYTF
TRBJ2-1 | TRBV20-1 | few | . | TGCAGTGCTAGAGATCGGCCAGCGGACTACAATGAGCAGTTCTTC | CSARDRPADYNEQFF
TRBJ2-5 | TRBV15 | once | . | TGTGCCACCAGCAGAGATCGGCAGAGTCGAGAGACCCAGTACTTC | CATSRDRQSRETQYF
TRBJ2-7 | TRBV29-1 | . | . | TGCAGCGTTGAGTTGGGGGACCAATACGAGCAGTACTTC | CSVELGDQYEQYF
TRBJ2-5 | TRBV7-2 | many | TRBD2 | TGTGCCAGCAGCCCAAGGACTAGCCCTACGGAGACCCAGTACTTC | CASSPRTSPTETQYF
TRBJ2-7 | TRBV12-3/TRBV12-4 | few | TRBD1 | TGTGCCAGCAGGGCCGGGACAGGGAACCACTACGAGCAGTACTTC | CASRAGTGNHYEQYF
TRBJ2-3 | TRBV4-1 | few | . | TGCGCCAGCAGCCAGGAAGCAACAGATACGCAGTATTTT | CASSQEATDTQYF
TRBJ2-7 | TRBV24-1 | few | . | TGTGCCACCAGCCCAACTAGTGCCTACGAGCAGTACTTC | CATSPTSAYEQYF
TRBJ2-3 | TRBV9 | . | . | TGTGCCAGCAGCGTAGATGGGGAGTACGATACGCAGTATTTT | CASSVDGEYDTQYF
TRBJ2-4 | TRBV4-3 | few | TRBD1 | TGCGCCAGCAGCCAGGGGACAGGAGTAGCCAAAAACATTCAGTACTTC | CASSQGTGVAKNIQYF
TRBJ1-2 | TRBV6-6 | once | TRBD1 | TGTGCCAGCAACTCGGGACAGGGGGTCTATGGCTACACCTTC | CASNSGQGVYGYTF
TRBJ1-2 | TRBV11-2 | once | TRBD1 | TGTGCCAGCAGCCACGGGACAGGAGCAGGCGGCTACACCTTC | CASSHGTGAGGYTF
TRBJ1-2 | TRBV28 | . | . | TGTGCCAGCAGTCGCCCACAGGGAGGCTACACCTTC | CASSRPQGGYTF
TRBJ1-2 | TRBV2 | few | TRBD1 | TGTGCCAGCAGTTTCGGACAGGGGGGGGTCTTCGGCTACACCTTC | CASSFGQGGVFGYTF
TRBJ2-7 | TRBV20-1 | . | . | TGCAGTGCTAGAGATCCCCGCGGGGGCGCCTACGAGCAGTACTTC | CSARDPRGGAYEQYF
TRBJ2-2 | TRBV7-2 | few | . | TGTGCCAGCAGCCTCCTGGCGGGCGGGGAGCTGTTTTTT | CASSLLAGGELFF
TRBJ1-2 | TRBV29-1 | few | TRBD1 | TGCAGCGCTGAAGACAGGGACAACTATGGCTACACCTTC | CSAEDRDNYGYTF
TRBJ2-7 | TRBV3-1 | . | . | TGTGCCAGCAGCCAAGTTGGTGGAAGAGGCTACGAGCAGTACTTC | CASSQVGGRGYEQYF
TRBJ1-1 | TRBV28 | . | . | TGTGCCAGCAGTTTCCCGTCGAGGAACACTGAAGCTTTCTTT | CASSFPSRNTEAFF
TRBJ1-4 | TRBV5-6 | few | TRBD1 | TGTGCCAGCAGCTTTGGGACAGGGCTTGATGAAAAACTGTTTTTT | CASSFGTGLDEKLFF
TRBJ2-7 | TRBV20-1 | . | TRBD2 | TGCAGTGCCCTTTTGGGGGGAGGGTCCTACGAGCAGTACTTC | CSALLGGGSYEQYF
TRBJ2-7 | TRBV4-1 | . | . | TGCGCCAGCAGCCGTGGTCGAAACACCAACTACGAGCAGTACTTC | CASSRGRNTNYEQYF
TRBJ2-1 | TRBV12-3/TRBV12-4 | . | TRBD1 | TGTGCCAGCAGGCCTCCGGGACAGTCGTACAATGAGCAGTTCTTC | CASRPPGQSYNEQFF
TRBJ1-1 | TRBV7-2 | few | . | TGTGCCACCCAGCTTATGGTGAACACTGAAGCTTTCTTT | CATQLMVNTEAFF
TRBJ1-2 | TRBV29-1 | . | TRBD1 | TGCAGCGTGGATACCACGGGACAGGGCTATGGCTACACCTTC | CSVDTTGQGYGYTF
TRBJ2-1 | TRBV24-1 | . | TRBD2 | TGTGCCACCAGTGATTCCCTGGTTGTAGAGCGGGAGTCTGAGCAGTTCTTC | CATSDSLVVERESEQFF
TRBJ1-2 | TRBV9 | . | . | TGTGCCAGCAGCGGGCGGGCCTATTTGGATGGCTACACCTTC | CASSGRAYLDGYTF
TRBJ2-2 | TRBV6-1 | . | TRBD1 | TGTGCCAGCCGACAGGGTTTCGAAACCGGGGAGCTGTTTTTT | CASRQGFETGELFF
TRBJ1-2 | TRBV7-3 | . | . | TGTGCCAGCAGCCCCACAGGTCTCGGCTATGGCTACACCTTC | CASSPTGLGYGYTF
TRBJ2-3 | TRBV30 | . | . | TGTGCCTGGAGTGTAGGGTTGGGGGGGGCATCCGATACGCAGTATTTT | CAWSVGLGGASDTQYF
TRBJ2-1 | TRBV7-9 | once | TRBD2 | TGTGCCAGCAGCCTAGGACTAGCGGGTAACTACAATGAGCAGTTCTTC | CASSLGLAGNYNEQFF
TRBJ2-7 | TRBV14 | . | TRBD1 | TGTGCCAGGAGTCGACAGGGGGGGGAGCAGTACTTC | CARSRQGGEQYF